Included here is one T cell receptor beta chain sequence, with context. Its antigen is unidentified. CD4+ T cell IFNgamma after overnight CMV lysate exposure gave donor CMV status. CD8 T cells were positively selected from what remained after CD4 positive selection. Cells stained for CD3, CD4, CD8, CD45RA, CD27 and viability were sorted into four CD45RA/CD27 subsets. This entry is derived from a study of naive and memory T cell subsets. Both TRBC1 and TRBC2 were covered by a beta constant-region primer of two equimolar oligonucleotides. TCRdb redid the calling of the UMI-ligation and nested PCR reads with MiXCR, one entry per CDR3 protein. The sample lists roughly 98,000 distinct CDR3 sequences; about 6.5% were seen once. Study-wide findings and caveats: In naive cells, over 90% of TCR sequences were seen only once.

The CDR3 loop spans 16 amino acids. Between the trimmed V and J ends, which lost 1 base and 0 bases, there was a span of 10 bases. In germline, CDR1 is LGHNA, CDR2 YSLEER. Sequenced material: central memory CD4+ T cells from blood. This sequence originates from a human donor in good health. The rearrangement links TRBV4-3 to TRBJ1-3; unclear D gene. The DNA for the CDR3 is TGCGCCAGCAGCCAAGTCATCGCACTCTCTGGAAACACCATATATTTT. As protein: CASSQVIALSGNTIYF.